These T cell receptor beta chains were read from a single sample in a study of CD8 T cells in ankylosing spondylitis. Via MiXCR, TCRdb re-called the 5' RACE reads, giving one row per CDR3 protein. The data show approximately 110,000 distinct CDR3 sequences, with about 25% seen just once and over 9% held by the top ten. The sample was synovial fluid, either unsorted or a sorted T cell fraction (not recorded which). The receptor source for this set is a male donor with ankylosing spondylitis. Each CDR3 is given with its conserved first and last residue. D genes are given only for firm matches. Only part of the rows carry a size: once, few, many, or a class if the clone is expanded.

size,D,J,V,DNA,CDR3
.,.,TRBJ2-3,TRBV24-1,TGTGCCACCAGCACGGGAGGAGGGGGCCTCACAGATACGCAGTATTTT,CATSTGGGGLTDTQYF
few,.,TRBJ1-6,TRBV18,TGTGCCAGCTCACCCGATAATTCACCCCTCCACTTT,CASSPDNSPLHF
few,TRBD1,TRBJ1-1,TRBV20-1,TGCAGTGCGACCGGGACAGGCAACACTGAAGCTTTCTTT,CSATGTGNTEAFF
many,TRBD1,TRBJ2-2,TRBV12-3/TRBV12-4,TGTGCCAGCAGTTACAGGGGCCGGGCCGGGGAGCTGTTTTTT,CASSYRGRAGELFF
few,TRBD1,TRBJ1-6,TRBV7-2,TGTGCCAGCAGCGGCCGGGGACAGTATAATTCACCCCTCCACTTT,CASSGRGQYNSPLHF
few,.,TRBJ1-2,TRBV6-6,TGTGCCAGCAGTTACTACCGGGGCCCGCTCACCTTC,CASSYYRGPLTF
.,.,TRBJ2-1,TRBV24-1,TGTGCCACCAGTGCGGACAATGAGCAGTTCTTC,CATSADNEQFF
few,TRBD2,TRBJ2-1,TRBV7-2,TGTGCCAGCAGCTTAACTAGCGGGATCTTTAGTGAGCAGTTCTTC,CASSLTSGIFSEQFF
.,TRBD1,TRBJ1-6,TRBV28,TGTGCCAGCAGTTTCTCTGGGACAGGGACGACACCCCTCCACTTT,CASSFSGTGTTPLHF
.,TRBD2,TRBJ2-4,TRBV2,TGTGCCAGCGGGGACTCGGGACTAGCGGGGCGCCTAGCCAAAAACATTCAGTACTTC,CASGDSGLAGRLAKNIQYF
few,.,TRBJ2-5,TRBV3-1,TGTGCCAGCAGCCGAGGGACTTGGTGGGAGACCCAGTACTTC,CASSRGTWWETQYF
few,.,TRBJ1-5,TRBV24-1,TGTGCCACCAGTGATCTCGACAGATATAGCAATCAGCCCCAGCATTTT,CATSDLDRYSNQPQHF
once,.,TRBJ2-7,TRBV19,TGTGCCAGTAGTCTCGTCGCGGGACAGCTCTACGAGCAGTACTTC,CASSLVAGQLYEQYF
few,.,TRBJ1-5,TRBV20-1,TGCAGTGCAAGAGTGTTGGGCAATCAGCCCCAGCATTTT,CSARVLGNQPQHF
few,TRBD2,TRBJ2-3,TRBV28,TGTGCCAGCAGTTTTTATTCTACTCGCGGGAGTAATACAGATACGCAGTATTTT,CASSFYSTRGSNTDTQYF
few,TRBD1,TRBJ1-2,TRBV6-1,TGTGCCAGCAGTCAGAACGAGGCCCCGACAGGGGTTTACTATGGCTACACCTTC,CASSQNEAPTGVYYGYTF
.,TRBD2,TRBJ2-5,TRBV20-1,TGCAGTGCCCAAAGACCGGGACTAGCGGGAGTTCGGCAGTACTTC,CSAQRPGLAGVRQYF
.,.,TRBJ2-5,TRBV7-2,TGTGCCAGCAGCCCCGTTCTCAGGGGAGAAGAGACCCAGTACTTC,CASSPVLRGEETQYF
.,TRBD1,TRBJ1-5,TRBV29-1,TGCAGCGTTGGACAGGGTCGGGGTCAGCCCCAGCATTTT,CSVGQGRGQPQHF
few,.,TRBJ2-6,TRBV5-6,TGTGCCAGCATCTGGGGGGGCAGGAAACCTGGGGCCAACGTCCTGACTTTC,CASIWGGRKPGANVLTF
few,.,TRBJ2-2,TRBV6-1,TGTGCCAGCAGTGAACGGCCTTGGGCGGGGGAGCTGTTTTTT,CASSERPWAGELFF
many,.,TRBJ1-5,TRBV7-9,TGTGCCAGCAGCTTATGGGAAGGAGTCCAGCATTTT,CASSLWEGVQHF
.,.,TRBJ2-6,TRBV3-1,TGTGCCAGCAGCCAGTCTCCCCCCGGCTCTGGGGCCAACGTCCTGACTTTC,CASSQSPPGSGANVLTF
.,TRBD2,TRBJ2-3,TRBV6-5,TGTGCCAGCAGTTACCCCCTTCGGGTAGCGGGAGCAGGGGATACGCAGTATTTT,CASSYPLRVAGAGDTQYF
few,.,TRBJ2-2,TRBV11-2,TGTGCCAGCAGCCCGCTTCTGGAGCTGTTTTTT,CASSPLLELFF
few,TRBD2,TRBJ2-1,TRBV11-3,TGTGCCAGCAGCTTAAGAACTAGCGGGTCCATTGAGCAGTTCTTC,CASSLRTSGSIEQFF